This T cell receptor (beta chain) was retrieved from a study of T cell responses to AZD1222 COVID-19 vaccine. Study at large: Second-dose recipients at about 4 or about 12 weeks were treated as one pooled group.

Libraries were prepared by immunoSEQ multiplex PCR; TCRdb keeps only in-frame clonotypes and omits some of them. The repertoire holds 150,000 to 200,000 clones, with over 90% as singletons. The CDR3 is 13 residues long. After removal of 6 bases from V and 5 bases from J, the junction contained 7 bases not matched to a gene. The V gene's germline CDR1 is WSHSY and CDR2 SAAADI. This chain joins TRBV10-2 and TRBJ2-7; 7 nucleotides line up with TRBD1. Sequenced here: peripheral blood, sampled on day 0 of AZD1222 vaccination. This clonotype originated in an adult in good health. Written as DNA, the CDR3 is TGCGCCAGCAGCCATTCAGACAGGGACGAGCAGTACTTC. Its translation is CASSHSDRDEQYF.